A single TCR beta chain is shown here with its context. The target antigen is unknown. The data belong to a study of T cells in Graves' hyperthyroidism and ophthalmopathy. Study background: Initial diagnosis, before any treatment, was when peripheral blood was collected.

Study-level results: Also found in blood were most expanded thyroid clonotypes above 0.001.

The CDR3 regions of TCR beta were amplified from RNA transcripts. Researchers ran a first-round RT-PCR on the TCR CDR3 using the HTBI primer set. Via MiXCR, TCRdb re-called the multiplex PCR reads, giving one row per CDR3 protein. The table includes fewer than 650,000 distinct CDR3 sequences, roughly 14% detected once. CDR3 length: 14 residues. Looked up from germline, CDR1 is MNHNS and CDR2 is SASEGT. After removal of 5 bases from V and 0 bases from J, the junction contained 3 bases not matched to a gene. This receptor was obtained from a woman in her forties with Graves' ophthalmopathy. Material for sequencing was blood. V gene TRBV6-1 combines with J gene TRBJ2-5; 7 nucleotides match TRBD1. The CDR3 sequence is CASSRDSYQETQYF. CDR3 nucleotide sequence: TGTGCCAGCAGTCGGGACAGCTACCAAGAGACCCAGTACTTC.